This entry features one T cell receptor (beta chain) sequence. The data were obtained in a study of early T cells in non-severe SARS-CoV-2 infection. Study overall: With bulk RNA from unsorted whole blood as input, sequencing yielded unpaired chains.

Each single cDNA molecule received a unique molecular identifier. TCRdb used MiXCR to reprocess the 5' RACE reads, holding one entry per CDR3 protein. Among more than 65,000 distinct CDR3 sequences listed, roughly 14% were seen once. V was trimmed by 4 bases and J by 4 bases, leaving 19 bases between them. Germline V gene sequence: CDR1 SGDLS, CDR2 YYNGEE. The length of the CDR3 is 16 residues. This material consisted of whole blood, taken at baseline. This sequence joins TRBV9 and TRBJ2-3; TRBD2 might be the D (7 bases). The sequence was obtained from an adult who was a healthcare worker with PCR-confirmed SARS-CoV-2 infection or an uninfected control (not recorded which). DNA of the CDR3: TGTGCCAGCAGCTCTCGAGGGGGGGACCACGCAGATACGCAGTATTTT. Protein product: CASSSRGGDHADTQYF.